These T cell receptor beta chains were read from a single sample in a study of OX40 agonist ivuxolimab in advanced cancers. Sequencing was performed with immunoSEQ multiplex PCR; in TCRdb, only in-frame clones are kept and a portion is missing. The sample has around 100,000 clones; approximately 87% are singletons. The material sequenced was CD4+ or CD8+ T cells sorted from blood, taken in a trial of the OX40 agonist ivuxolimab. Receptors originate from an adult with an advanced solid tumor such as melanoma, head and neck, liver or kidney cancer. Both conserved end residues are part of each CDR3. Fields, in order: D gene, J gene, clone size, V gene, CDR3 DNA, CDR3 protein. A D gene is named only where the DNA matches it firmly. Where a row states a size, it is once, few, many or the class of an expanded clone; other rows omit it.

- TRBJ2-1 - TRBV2 TGTGCCAGCAGTCGTCTCTGGGATGACCATGAGCAGTTCTTC CASSRLWDDHEQFF
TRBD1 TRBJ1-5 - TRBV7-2 TGTGCCAGCAGCCCGGGGACAGGAAGCAATCAGCCCCAGCATTTT CASSPGTGSNQPQHF
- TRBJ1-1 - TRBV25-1 TGTGCCAGCACCCAGGACTCCAGAGAAGCTTTCTTT CASTQDSREAFF
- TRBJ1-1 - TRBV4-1 TGCGCCAGCAGCCAATACCAACAGGAGAAAAGGACTGAAGCTTTCTTT CASSQYQQEKRTEAFF
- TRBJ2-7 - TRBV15 TGTGCCACCAGCAGAGATACCGGGATCCGGATCTACGAGCAGTACTTC CATSRDTGIRIYEQYF
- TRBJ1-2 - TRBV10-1 TGCGCCAGCCATCACATGCGGGGACCCTTAGATGGCTACACCTTC CASHHMRGPLDGYTF
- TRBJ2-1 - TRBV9 TGTGCCAGCAGCGTAGCTGGGGAGGGGGCCGACAATGAGCAGTTCTTC CASSVAGEGADNEQFF
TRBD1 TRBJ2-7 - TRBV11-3 TGTGCCAGCAGCTTAGGGGACAGGTCTTACGAGCAGTACTTC CASSLGDRSYEQYF
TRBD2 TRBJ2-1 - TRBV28 TGTGCCAGCAGGGGGACTAGCGGGTTGAATGAGCAGTTCTTC CASRGTSGLNEQFF
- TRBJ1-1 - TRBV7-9 TGTGCCAGCAGCTTATCCGGGACTCCGAACACTGAAGCTTTCTTT CASSLSGTPNTEAFF
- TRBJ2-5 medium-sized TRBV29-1 TGCAGCGTTGGCGGGGTCCAAGAGACCCAGTACTTC CSVGGVQETQYF
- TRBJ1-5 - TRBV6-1 TGTGCCAGCAGTTCCCCCCGACACAATCAGCCCCAGCATTTT CASSSPRHNQPQHF